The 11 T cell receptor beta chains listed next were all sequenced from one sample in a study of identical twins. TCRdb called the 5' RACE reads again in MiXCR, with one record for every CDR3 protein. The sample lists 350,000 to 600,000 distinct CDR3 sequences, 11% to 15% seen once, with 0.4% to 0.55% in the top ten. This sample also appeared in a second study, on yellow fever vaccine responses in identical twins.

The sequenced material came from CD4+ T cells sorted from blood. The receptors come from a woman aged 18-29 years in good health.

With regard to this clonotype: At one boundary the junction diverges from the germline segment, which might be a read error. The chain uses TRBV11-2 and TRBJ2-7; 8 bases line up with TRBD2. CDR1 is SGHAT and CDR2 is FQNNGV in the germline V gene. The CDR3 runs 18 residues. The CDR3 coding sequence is TGTGCCAGCAGCTTATCTAGCGGGTTAACTCTATTAACCTACGAGCGGTACTTC. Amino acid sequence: CASSLSSGLTLLTYERYF.

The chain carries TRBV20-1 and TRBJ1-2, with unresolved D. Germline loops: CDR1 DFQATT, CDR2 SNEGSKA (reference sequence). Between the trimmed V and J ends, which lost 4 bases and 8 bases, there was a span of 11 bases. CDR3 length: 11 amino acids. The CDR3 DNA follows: TGCAGTGCTACCTTTAGGGCGGGCTACACCTTC. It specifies CSATFRAGYTF.

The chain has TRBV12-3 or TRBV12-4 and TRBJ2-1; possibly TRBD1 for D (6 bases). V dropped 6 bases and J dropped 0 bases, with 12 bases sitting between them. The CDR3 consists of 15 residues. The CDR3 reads CASRPGQNSYNEQFF. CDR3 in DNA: TGTGCCAGCAGACCCGGACAGAACTCCTACAATGAGCAGTTCTTC.

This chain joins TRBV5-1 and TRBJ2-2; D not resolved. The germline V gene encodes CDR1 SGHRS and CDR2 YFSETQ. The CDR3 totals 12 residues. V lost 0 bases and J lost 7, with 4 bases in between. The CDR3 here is CASSLVVGELFF. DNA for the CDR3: TGCGCCAGCAGCTTGGTGGTCGGGGAGCTGTTTTTT.

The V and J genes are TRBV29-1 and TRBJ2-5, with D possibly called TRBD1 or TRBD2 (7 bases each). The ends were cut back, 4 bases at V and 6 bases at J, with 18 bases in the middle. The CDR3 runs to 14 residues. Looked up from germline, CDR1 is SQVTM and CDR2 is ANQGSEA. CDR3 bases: TGCAGCGTTGTAGGGGGGGCCAGGGGGAAGACCCAGTACTTC. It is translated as CSVVGGARGKTQYF.

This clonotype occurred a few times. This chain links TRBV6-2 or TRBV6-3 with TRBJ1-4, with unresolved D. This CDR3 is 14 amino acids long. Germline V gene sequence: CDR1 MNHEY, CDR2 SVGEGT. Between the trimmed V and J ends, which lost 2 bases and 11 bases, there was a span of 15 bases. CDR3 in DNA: TGTGCCAGCAGTTACGGGAAGAATGTGCTGAAACTGTTTTTT. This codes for CASSYGKNVLKLFF.

CDR3 in DNA: TGTGCCAGCAGCGCCTCGGGGGTTAGCTACGAGCAGTACTTC. This translates into CASSASGVSYEQYF. The V call is TRBV9, the J call TRBJ2-7; D is perhaps TRBD2 (6 bases). This CDR3 is 14 amino acids long. V dropped 3 bases and J dropped 3 bases, with 13 bases sitting between them. Germline-derived CDR1 and CDR2 are SGDLS and YYNGEE.

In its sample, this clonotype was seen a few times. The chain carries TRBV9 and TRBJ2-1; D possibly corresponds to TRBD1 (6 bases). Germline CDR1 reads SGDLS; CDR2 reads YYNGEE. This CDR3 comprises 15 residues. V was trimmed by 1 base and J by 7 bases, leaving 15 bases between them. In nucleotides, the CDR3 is TGTGCCAGCAGCGTAACAGGGACGTCGGCGAATGAGCAGTTCTTC. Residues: CASSVTGTSANEQFF.

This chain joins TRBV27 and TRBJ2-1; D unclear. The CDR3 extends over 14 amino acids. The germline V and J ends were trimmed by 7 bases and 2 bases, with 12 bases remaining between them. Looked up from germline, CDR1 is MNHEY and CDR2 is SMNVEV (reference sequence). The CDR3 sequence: CASTTQRPYNEQFF. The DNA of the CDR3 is TGTGCCAGCACCACCCAGCGTCCCTACAATGAGCAGTTCTTC.

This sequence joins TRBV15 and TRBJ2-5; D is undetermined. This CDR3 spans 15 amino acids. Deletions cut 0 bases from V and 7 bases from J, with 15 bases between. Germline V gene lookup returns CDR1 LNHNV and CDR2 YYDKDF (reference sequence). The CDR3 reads CATSRDFLGDRTQYF. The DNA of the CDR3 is TGTGCCACCAGCAGAGATTTTTTAGGTGATCGGACCCAGTACTTC.

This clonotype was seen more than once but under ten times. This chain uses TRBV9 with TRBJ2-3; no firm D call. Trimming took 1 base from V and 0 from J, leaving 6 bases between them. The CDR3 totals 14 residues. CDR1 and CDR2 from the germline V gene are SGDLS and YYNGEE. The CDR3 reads CASSVSPSTDTQYF. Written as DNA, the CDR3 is TGTGCCAGCAGCGTATCCCCAAGCACAGATACGCAGTATTTT. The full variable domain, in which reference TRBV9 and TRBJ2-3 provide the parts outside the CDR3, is DSGVTQTPKHLITATGQRVTLRCSPRSGDLSVYWYQQSLDQGLQFLIQYYNGEERAKGNILERFSAQQFPDLHSELNLSSLELGDSALYFCASSVSPSTDTQYFGPGTRLTVL.